Shown below are 14 T cell receptor beta chains from a single sample sequenced in a study of T cells after yellow fever vaccination. TCRdb independently ran MiXCR on the 5' RACE reads; one entry per CDR3 protein. The data hold roughly 74,000 distinct CDR3 sequences, with more than 5.5% observed a single time. The material sequenced was CD8+ T cells sorted from PBMCs, taken less than 6 days after the first yellow fever vaccination. Receptors were obtained from a man younger than 35 who received the YFV17D yellow fever vaccine.

This clonotype was seen ten or more times. The chain combines TRBV6-2 or TRBV6-3 with TRBJ2-2; D tentatively fits TRBD1 or TRBD2 (5 bases each). Germline CDR1 and CDR2: MNHEY and SVGEGT. Trimming shortened V by 1 base and J by 6 bases, and 15 bases separated the two germline ends. The CDR3 is 16 residues long. CDR3 DNA: TGTGCCAGCAGTTACTTCATCGGACGGGGCCCCGGGGAGCTGTTTTTT. This gives the protein CASSYFIGRGPGELFF.

The V gene is TRBV6-4, the J gene TRBJ2-7; TRBD1 matches at 11 bases. Germline assignment: CDR1 MRHNA and CDR2 SNTAGT. The CDR3 contains 18 residues. V lost 6 bases to trimming and J lost 4 bases; unmatched junction nucleotides: 17. The DNA for the CDR3 is TGTGCCAGCAGCCAAGAAAAAAAGGGACAGGGGGATCGTTACGAGCAGTACTTC. Its protein is CASSQEKKGQGDRYEQYF.

This clonotype was detected only a few times. This sequence joins TRBV4-2 and TRBJ1-1; D not certain. There are 12 residues in the CDR3. The germline gives CDR1 LGHNA, CDR2 YNFKEQ. The germline V and J ends were trimmed by 6 bases and 7 bases, with 12 bases remaining between them. CDR3 bases: TGTGCCAGCAGAGGACGGGGAAGTGAAGCTTTCTTT. Protein product: CASRGRGSEAFF.

This clonotype was seen a handful of times. The chain couples TRBV6-2 or TRBV6-3 to TRBJ2-2, with TRBD1 as a possible D gene (6 bases). The CDR3 totals 14 residues. V lost 4 bases, J lost 2 bases, and 8 bases lay in between. In germline, CDR1 is MNHEY, CDR2 SVGEGT. This chain's CDR3 is CASSLDSNTGELFF. In nucleotides, the CDR3 is TGTGCCAGCAGTTTGGACAGTAACACCGGGGAGCTGTTTTTT.

The V and J genes are TRBV15 and TRBJ2-1; 11 nucleotides align to TRBD1. CDR3 length equals 16 residues. The ends lost 3 bases at V and 8 bases at J; junction bases unmatched: 9. Germline-derived CDR1 and CDR2 are LNHNV and YYDKDF (reference sequence). CDR3 residues: CATSSTRTGGSDEQFF. The CDR3 DNA follows: TGTGCCACCAGCAGCACCCGGACAGGGGGCTCCGATGAGCAGTTCTTC.

This clonotype showed up many times. The chain has TRBV4-1 and TRBJ2-5; no clear D gene. This CDR3 spans 14 amino acids. Germline values: CDR1 MGHRA, CDR2 YSYEKL. The V and J ends lost 1 base and 2 bases respectively, with 8 bases between them. Written as DNA, the CDR3 is TGCGCCAGCAGCCAAGTTTACAGTCAAGAGACCCAGTACTTC. Amino acid sequence: CASSQVYSQETQYF.

This clonotype showed up many times. The chain links TRBV5-4 to TRBJ2-7; a weak D match, TRBD2 (7 bases). The CDR3 covers 15 residues. V was cut by 0 bases and J by 6 bases, with 16 bases left in between. CDR1 and CDR2 from the germline V gene are SGHNT and YYREEE (reference sequence). The CDR3 reads CASSLVGGPPTEQYV. The CDR3 DNA reads as TGTGCCAGCAGCTTGGTGGGGGGGCCACCTACCGAGCAGTACGTC.

This clonotype appeared many times. The rearrangement uses TRBV7-8 and TRBJ2-1; 10 nucleotides line up with TRBD2. The CDR3 is 12 residues long. The germline V gene has CDR1 SGHVS and CDR2 FQNEAQ. With 5 bases clipped from V and 12 bases from J, the junction kept 4 bases outside the gene matches. CDR3 region: CASSLGTSAQFF. Written as DNA, the CDR3 is TGTGCCAGCAGCCTGGGGACTAGCGCGCAGTTCTTC.

This clonotype was seen more than once but under ten times. The chain uses TRBV4-1 and TRBJ2-2; D possibly corresponds to TRBD1 (6 bases). The V gene lost 3 bases and the J gene lost 1 base, with 12 bases spanning the gap. The CDR3 runs 16 residues. CDR1 is MGHRA and CDR2 is YSYEKL in the germline V gene. The CDR3 DNA is TGCGCCAGCAGCCACGGCCGGACAGAGAACACCGGGGAGCTGTTTTTT. Amino acid sequence: CASSHGRTENTGELFF.

This clonotype was counted ten times or more. V is TRBV6-1 and J is TRBJ1-6; D not certain. This CDR3 has 12 residues. The V gene's germline CDR1 is MNHNS and CDR2 SASEGT. V was clipped by 7 bases and J by 8 bases, with 9 bases between them. DNA of the CDR3: TGTGCCAGCAATGAGGCTGATTCACCCCTCCACTTT. It codes for CASNEADSPLHF.

For this clonotype: This may arise from a read error, as a much more abundant clone is one base away. The chain carries TRBV20-1 and TRBJ2-1; 8 bases are a match to TRBD2. V gave up 2 bases and J gave up 7 bases; unmatched junction bases: 10. Germline CDR1 and CDR2: DFQATT and SNEGSKA (reference sequence). The CDR3 covers 15 residues. The CDR3 is CSARNPLGLGNEQFF. The CDR3 DNA reads TGCAGTGCTAGAAACCCGTTGGGACTAGGGAATGAGCAGTTCTTC.

This clonotype was counted ten times or more. The CDR3 coding sequence is TGTGCCAGCAGCTTACAGGCGACCCAGTACTTC. Residues: CASSLQATQYF. The J gene is TRBJ2-5, the V gene TRBV7-9; D not certain. This CDR3 is 11 amino acids long. Germline-derived CDR1 and CDR2 are SEHNR and FQNEAQ (reference sequence). Trimming took off 2 bases at V and 7 bases at J, with 5 bases between the two ends.

Ten or more counts support this clonotype. The rearrangement joins TRBV11-2 to TRBJ2-1, with 15 bases aligning to TRBD2. The CDR3 covers 19 residues. Per the germline V gene, CDR1 is SGHAT and CDR2 is FQNNGV. V lost 2 bases to trimming and J lost 2 bases; unmatched junction nucleotides: 7. The CDR3 sequence is CASSLMGLAGGFTYNEQFF. The CDR3, as DNA: TGTGCCAGCAGCTTAATGGGACTAGCGGGGGGCTTTACCTACAATGAGCAGTTCTTC.

This clonotype came up many times. The rearrangement uses TRBV5-6 and TRBJ2-7; D call uncertain. With 2 bases removed from V and 3 bases from J, the gap between germline ends came to 12 bases. This CDR3 contains 14 residues. Germline V gives CDR1 SGHDT, CDR2 YYEEEE. CDR3 nucleotide sequence: TGTGCCAGCAGCTTTGGACCGGATATCTACGAGCAGTACGTC. Protein: CASSFGPDIYEQYV.